The 26 T cell receptor beta chains in this list originate from one sample, sequenced in a study of tumor-infiltrating lymphocytes in primary liver carcinoma. Unsorted bulk tissue (about 18-32 mg) underwent RNA and DNA co-extraction. TCR beta cDNA was prepared out of around 460 ng total RNA by means of a constant-region primer. Slightly modified ARM-PCR served as the procedure for the TCR beta libraries. These libraries came from three rounds of nested multiplex PCR. In the first two PCR rounds, TRBV1-TRBV30 forward primers were paired with a C-beta reverse primer, and each round lasted about 10 cycles. MiXCR was run by TCRdb on the multiplex PCR reads, yielding one entry per CDR3 protein. The sample lists 50,000 to 60,000 distinct CDR3 sequences, approximately 80% occurring once. Material: liver tumor tissue from sampling region 5. Subset reported: tumor region T5, tumor centre. These receptors came from a man in his forties with primary liver carcinoma and hepatitis B virus infection.

Of note for this clonotype: Mismatch with germline at one junction end may stem from a read error. The genes are TRBV11-2 and TRBJ2-1, with 7 bases lining up with TRBD2. Germline V gives CDR1 SGHAT, CDR2 FQNNGV. The CDR3 is 12 amino acids. In DNA, the CDR3 is TGTGCCAGCCGCGGGAGCTGGGACGAGCATCTCTTC. Translation: CASRGSWDEHLF.

The rearrangement links TRBV6-1 to TRBJ2-7, with 10 bases fitting TRBD1. The CDR3 runs 16 residues. Germline values: CDR1 MNHNS, CDR2 SASEGT. The CDR3 sequence is CSNSGDPGQGTYEQYF. The CDR3 DNA reads as TGTTCCAACAGTGGGGACCCGGGACAGGGGACCTACGAGCAGTACTTC.

This clonotype has only one observation. At one boundary the junction diverges from the germline segment, which might be a read error. The gene calls are TRBV29-1 and TRBJ2-1, with 12 bases identical to TRBD2. The germline V gene has CDR1 SQVTM and CDR2 ANQGSEA. The CDR3 sequence is 15 residues long. The CDR3 sequence is CGVRLAGEFYNEQFF. The CDR3 DNA follows: TGCGGCGTTAGACTAGCGGGAGAGTTCTACAATGAGCAGTTCTTC.

Turning to this clonotype: Since the CDR3 does not end with the conserved phenylalanine or tryptophan, this likely comes from a read error. The chain employs TRBV6-6 and TRBJ1-1; TRBD1 matches at 8 bases. This CDR3 contains 13 residues. CDR1 and CDR2 (germline): MNHNY, SVGAGI (reference sequence). V dropped 8 bases and J dropped 9; count of bases not matched to a gene: 11. The CDR3 sequence is CASGTGGTTKAFL. The CDR3 DNA is TGTGCCAGCGGCACAGGGGGGACTACTAAAGCTTTCCTT.

To note about this clonotype: Compared with germline, one end of the junction differs, possibly owing to a read error. This chain joins TRBV11-1 and TRBJ2-6, with D perhaps TRBD1 (5 bases). The CDR3 length is 16 residues. In germline, CDR1 is SGHAT, CDR2 FQDESV (reference sequence). CDR3 amino acids: CVSSHPRPSGANVPTF. For the CDR3, the DNA is TGTGTTAGCAGCCACCCGAGGCCCTCTGGGGCCAACGTCCCGACTTTC.

This clonotype was found once. A read error may account for a junction end that differs from germline. The rearrangement joins TRBV11-1 to TRBJ2-2; D could derive from TRBD1 or TRBD2 (5 bases each). CDR3 length equals 15 residues. CDR1 and CDR2 from the germline V gene are SGHAT and FQDESV (reference sequence). This CDR3 is CASSNTGPFSGEPFF. CDR3 nucleotide sequence: TGTGCCAGTAGCAATACAGGACCTTTCTCCGGGGAGCCGTTTTTT.

The CDR3 spells CASSPGAVDTGELFF. CDR3 DNA sequence: TGCGCCAGCAGTCCTGGGGCCGTTGACACCGGGGAGCTGTTTTTT. V gene TRBV4-1 combines with J gene TRBJ2-2, with TRBD1 as a possible D gene (5 bases). This CDR3 is 15 amino acids long. CDR1 is MGHRA and CDR2 is YSYEKL in the germline V gene. Trimming shortened V by 6 bases and J by 3 bases, and 14 bases separated the two germline ends.

About this clonotype: One junction end disagrees with the germline gene, perhaps due to a read error. V is TRBV6-5 and J is TRBJ1-2; 11 bases agree with TRBD1. The germline V gene has CDR1 MNHEY and CDR2 SVGAGI. The CDR3 totals 17 residues. The CDR3 spells CASKGGQGDRLAYGYTF. CDR3 coding DNA: TGTGCCAGCAAGGGGGGACAGGGGGATCGATTAGCCTATGGTTACACCTTC.

The rearrangement links TRBV5-1 to TRBJ1-2; D is unresolved. The CDR3 covers 13 residues. Trimming stripped 4 bases from V and 4 bases from J, with 11 bases between. CDR1 SGHRS and CDR2 YFSETQ come from the germline V gene. This CDR3 reads CASSVDTTYGYTF. The CDR3 DNA reads as TGCGCCAGCAGCGTTGACACTACCTATGGCTACACCTTC.

This clonotype was detected ten times or more. The rearrangement uses TRBV5-5 and TRBJ2-3, with D perhaps TRBD2 (6 bases). V was clipped by 0 bases and J by 4 bases, with 9 bases between them. CDR1 and CDR2 (germline): SGHKS, YYEKEE (reference sequence). There are 14 residues in the CDR3. The CDR3 loop reads CASSLEWGADTQYF. DNA of the CDR3: TGTGCCAGCAGCTTGGAGTGGGGGGCAGATACGCAGTATTTT.

This clonotype has a handful of counts. One end of the junction varies from germline; a read error may be responsible. V is TRBV5-1 and J is TRBJ2-3, with TRBD1 matching 8 bases. The CDR3 has 14 amino acids. Per the germline V gene, CDR1 is SGHRS and CDR2 is YFSETQ. DNA for the CDR3: TGCGCTAGCAGCTTGGGACAGGACTCAGATACGCAGTATTTT. Residues: CASSLGQDSDTQYF.

Remarks on this clonotype: The conserved final phenylalanine or tryptophan is absent from the CDR3, which likely points to a read error. The V gene is TRBV4-3, the J gene TRBJ2-3, with 14 bases matching TRBD2. V gave up 8 bases and J gave up 4 bases; unmatched junction bases: 20. The CDR3 contains 20 residues. The V gene's germline CDR1 is LGHNA and CDR2 YSLEER. CDR3 nucleotides: TGCGCCAGCGACCAAGATCTTCCCTCCGGGACTAGCGGGAGAGCAGATACGCAGTATGTT. This encodes CASDQDLPSGTSGRADTQYV.

With regard to this clonotype: One junction end disagrees with the germline gene, perhaps due to a read error. This chain links TRBV10-3 with TRBJ1-1, with 8 positions matching TRBD1. This CDR3 is built from 15 residues. The germline V gene encodes CDR1 ENHRY and CDR2 SYGVKD. For the CDR3, the DNA is TGTACCATTTCCACAGGGGGACAAGAAAACACTGAAGCTTTCTTT. Translated, it gives CTISTGGQENTEAFF.

This clonotype was recorded only once. The germline gene is not matched at one end of the junction; a read error may be the cause. J is TRBJ2-3 and V is TRBV11-2; no definite D call. The CDR3 totals 17 residues. From germline, CDR1 is SGHAT and CDR2 FQNNGV. In DNA form, the CDR3 reads TGTGCCAGCAGCTTATTCGCGGCCCACGTCAGCACAGATACGCAGTGTTTC. It specifies CASSLFAAHVSTDTQCF.

Comment on this clonotype: This likely comes from a read error, as the CDR3 has no conserved phenylalanine or tryptophan at its end. The V gene is TRBV5-1, the J gene TRBJ1-1; 8 nucleotides agree with TRBD1. The CDR3 has 13 amino acids. CDR1 and CDR2 (germline): SGHRS, YFSETQ. CDR3 sequence: CASSFGQGTEAFY. The DNA of the CDR3 is TGCGCAAGCAGCTTCGGACAGGGCACTGAAGCTTTCTAT.

This clonotype was seen only once. One end of the junction varies from germline; a read error may be responsible. This chain uses TRBV4-3 with TRBJ2-3; D might be TRBD2 (6 bases). Germline CDR1 reads LGHNA; CDR2 reads YSLEER. The CDR3 spans 15 residues. This CDR3 reads CTSSQDLGAGDTQYF. The CDR3 region has the DNA TGTACGAGCAGCCAAGATCTGGGAGCGGGAGATACGCAGTATTTT.

Comment on this clonotype: Its ends do not fully match the called genes, so a read error is possible. The chain links TRBV11-1 to TRBJ2-1; possibly TRBD2 for D (6 bases). Germline V lookup: CDR1 SGHAT, CDR2 FQDESV (reference sequence). CDR3 size: 20 residues. The chain's CDR3 is CAISIGKTSGASRFANEQFF. The CDR3 DNA follows: TGTGCCATCAGCATAGGAAAGACTAGTGGGGCCTCACGGTTCGCCAATGAGCAGTTCTTC.

This chain uses TRBV11-3 with TRBJ2-1; unclear D gene. Looked up from germline, CDR1 is SGHNT and CDR2 is YENEEA. This CDR3 spans 15 amino acids. Trimming took 11 bases from V and 0 from J, leaving 17 bases between them. CDR3 loop: CARNLRQSSYNEQFF. As DNA, the CDR3 is TGTGCCCGCAACTTAAGACAAAGCTCCTACAATGAGCAGTTCTTC.

Note on this clonotype: The CDR3 does not end in the conserved phenylalanine or tryptophan, so this is likely a read error. The CDR3 DNA is TGTGCCAGCACCTCGACAAGGGTTAACGGGGAGCTGTTTTCT. Protein product: CASTSTRVNGELFS. The chain employs TRBV7-9 and TRBJ2-2, with D uncertain. The CDR3 is 14 amino acids. Germline V gene lookup returns CDR1 SEHNR and CDR2 FQNEAQ (reference sequence). V lost 7 bases and J lost 7, with 16 bases in between.

About this clonotype itself: Germline and junction disagree at one end, which may indicate a read error. This chain uses TRBV12-3 or TRBV12-4 with TRBJ1-2; D call uncertain. CDR3 length equals 12 residues. CDR3 loop: CASSIGGYGHTF. The CDR3 DNA reads TGTGCCAGCAGCATAGGAGGCTATGGCCACACCTTC.

A remark on this clonotype: The junction departs from the called germline gene at one end, perhaps through a read error. The chain recombines TRBV29-1 with TRBJ2-7; D is possibly TRBD2 (5 bases). The CDR3 sequence is 12 residues long. Germline assignment: CDR1 SQVTM and CDR2 ANQGSEA. CDR3 amino acids: CSAGWSNHEQYF. The CDR3 DNA follows: TGTAGCGCTGGTTGGAGTAATCACGAGCAGTACTTC.

Worth noting for this clonotype: The conserved final phenylalanine or tryptophan is absent from the CDR3, which likely points to a read error. The chain links TRBV6-6 to TRBJ2-2; D is ambiguous. The CDR3 totals 15 residues. Germline lookup yields CDR1 MNHNY and CDR2 SVGAGI (reference sequence). The CDR3: CACSSLTGVSGELFL. In nucleotides, the CDR3 is TGTGCCTGCAGTTCCCTGACTGGGGTTTCCGGGGAGCTGTTTTTG.

On this clonotype itself: A junction end diverges from the germline sequence, so it may reflect a read error. The chain links TRBV6-5 to TRBJ2-5; tentatively, D is TRBD2 (5 bases). Germline values: CDR1 MNHEY, CDR2 SVGAGI. CDR3 size: 12 residues. In DNA form, the CDR3 reads TGTGCCAGCAGCTCCCAGGAGGAGACCCATTACTTC. Translation gives CASSSQEETHYF.

This clonotype was detected a few times. V gene TRBV20-1 combines with J gene TRBJ1-1; maybe TRBD1 (6 bases). The germline V gene has CDR1 DFQATT and CDR2 SNEGSKA (reference sequence). CDR3 length: 12 amino acids. The ends were cut back, 3 bases at V and 5 bases at J, with 10 bases in the middle. The CDR3 region is CSASSQGTEAFF. The CDR3 coding sequence is TGCAGTGCTAGCTCACAGGGTACTGAAGCTTTCTTT.

The chain combines TRBV19 with TRBJ1-1, with 8 bases fitting TRBD1. V was clipped by 3 bases and J by 10 bases; unmatched bases: 10. This CDR3 is 14 amino acids long. CDR1 LNHDA and CDR2 SQIVND come from the germline V gene (reference sequence). The CDR3 bases are TGTGCCAGTAGTATGGACAGGGAGGCTCGGGGAGCTTTCTTT. Protein product: CASSMDREARGAFF. The complete variable domain, with remaining parts taken from reference TRBV19 and TRBJ1-1, reads DGGITQSPKYLFRKEGQNVTLSCEQNLNHDAMYWYRQDPGQGLRLIYYSQIVNDFQKGDIAEGYSVSREKKESFPLTVTSAQKNPTAFYLCASSMDREARGAFFGQGTRLTVV.

The genes are TRBV11-3 and TRBJ2-7; TRBD1 is a possible D gene (6 bases). This CDR3 region has 14 residues. V gave up 9 bases and J gave up 3 bases, with 18 bases separating them. CDR1 is SGHNT, CDR2 YENEEA, per germline. CDR3 bases: TGTGCCAGACGCCCTGGAGAAGGGGGCTACGAGCAGTACTTC. Translated, it gives CARRPGEGGYEQYF.